This passage covers 27 T cell receptor beta chains from one sample sequenced in a study of blood T cell repertoires in COVID-19. Clones were read by immunoSEQ multiplex PCR, and TCRdb kept only the in-frame ones, dropping some. Seen here are roughly 220,000 clones, approximately 86% observed once, and the top ten hold 3% to 3.5%. Sequenced sample: peripheral blood. The receptors were sampled from a man in his 60s with acute or convalescent COVID-19.

The V and J genes are TRBV10-3 and TRBJ2-5, with a tentative D call TRBD1 (5 bases). The CDR3 has 15 amino acids. V lost 6 bases, J lost 2 bases, and 16 bases lay in between. Germline-derived CDR1 and CDR2 are ENHRY and SYGVKD. The chain's CDR3 is CAIRPGLQGQETQYF. In DNA form, the CDR3 reads TGTGCCATCAGGCCCGGCCTGCAGGGTCAAGAGACCCAGTACTTC.

The table lists this clone with a count of one. This chain joins TRBV28 and TRBJ1-2; a weak D match, TRBD1 (5 bases). This CDR3 comprises 14 residues. The ends were cut back, 8 bases at V and 0 bases at J, with 13 bases in the middle. CDR1 is MDHEN, CDR2 SYDVKM, per germline. CDR3 in DNA: TGTGCCAGCGGCGGCGGGGCAGCTAACTATGGCTACACCTTC. This sequence encodes CASGGGAANYGYTF.

This chain joins TRBV5-1 and TRBJ2-5; 9 bases align to TRBD1. Germline loops: CDR1 SGHRS, CDR2 YFSETQ. V gave up 4 bases and J gave up 4 bases; unmatched junction bases: 5. This CDR3 comprises 14 residues. The CDR3 spells CASSQLTGGETQYF. For the CDR3, the DNA is TGCGCCAGCAGCCAATTGACAGGGGGAGAGACCCAGTACTTC.

The gene calls are TRBV7-6 and TRBJ1-5; D perhaps matches TRBD1 (5 bases). The CDR3 extends over 14 amino acids. The V gene's germline CDR1 is SGHVS and CDR2 FNYEAQ. The ends were cut back, 0 bases at V and 6 bases at J, with 9 bases in the middle. The CDR3 reads CASSLAGAGQPQHF. The CDR3 bases are TGTGCCAGCAGCTTAGCAGGGGCTGGTCAGCCCCAGCATTTT. The entire variable domain, with the rest obtained from reference TRBV7-6 and TRBJ1-5, is as follows: GAGVSQSPRYKVTKRGQDVALRCDPISGHVSLYWYRQALGQGPEFLTYFNYEAQQDKSGLPNDRFSAERPEGSISTLTIQRTEQRDSAMYRCASSLAGAGQPQHFGDGTRLSIL.

This clone was seen just once. V usage is TRBV6-4 and J usage is TRBJ1-6; TRBD1 aligns across 8 bases. The junction had 7 bases not matched to a gene; V was cut back by 3 bases and J by 9 bases. Per the germline V gene, CDR1 is MRHNA and CDR2 is SNTAGT. CDR3 length: 15 residues. The DNA for the CDR3 is TGTGCCAGCAGTGAACAGACAGGGGAGGGTTCACCCCTCCACTTT. Protein sequence: CASSEQTGEGSPLHF.

V gene TRBV19 combines with J gene TRBJ1-2; 7 nucleotides match TRBD1. Trimming cost V 2 bases and J 4 bases; bases outside gene matches: 7. Germline-derived CDR1 and CDR2 are LNHDA and SQIVND (reference sequence). There are 15 residues in the CDR3. CDR3 sequence (DNA): TGTGCCAGTAGTATACCCGACAGGGTTGGCTATGGCTACACCTTC. Its protein product is CASSIPDRVGYGYTF.

In this sample, this clone turned up once. This chain links TRBV6-5 with TRBJ2-3; the match to TRBD2 covers 10 bases. V lost 8 bases, J lost 6 bases, and 11 bases stayed unmatched. Germline CDR1 is MNHEY and CDR2 is SVGAGI. This CDR3 spans 15 amino acids. The CDR3 region is CASRASGGHADTQYF. DNA of the CDR3: TGTGCCAGCCGGGCTAGCGGGGGCCACGCGGATACGCAGTATTTT.

The rearrangement joins TRBV7-2 to TRBJ1-2; D call uncertain. From germline, CDR1 is SGHTA and CDR2 FQGNSA. The CDR3 spans 14 residues. V was pared by 3 bases and J by 2 bases, with 10 bases between. The CDR3 spells CASSFLAVNYGYTF. CDR3 sequence (DNA): TGTGCCAGCAGCTTTTTAGCAGTAAACTATGGCTACACCTTC.

V and J are TRBV5-1 and TRBJ2-5; TRBD1 matches at 8 bases. CDR1 and CDR2 (germline): SGHRS, YFSETQ. Germline trimming cut 5 bases from V and 2 bases from J; bases unmatched to any gene: 8. The CDR3 loop spans 15 amino acids. The CDR3 bases are TGCGCCAGCAGAACGGACAGGGAGATTCAAGAGACCCAGTACTTC. Translation gives CASRTDREIQETQYF.

This clone has only a few counts. The chain has TRBV5-4 and TRBJ1-1, with D unresolved. The CDR3 length is 13 residues. Germline V gene sequence: CDR1 SGHNT, CDR2 YYREEE (reference sequence). The V and J ends lost 1 base and 6 bases respectively, with 10 bases between them. The CDR3, as DNA: TGTGCCAGCAGCTTGCCCTTTGGAGCTGAAGCTTTCTTT. It is translated as CASSLPFGAEAFF.

The genes are TRBV5-1 and TRBJ1-5; 8 bases fit TRBD1. The CDR3 has 15 amino acids. In germline, CDR1 is SGHRS, CDR2 YFSETQ. The V segment lost 2 bases and the J segment 4 bases; nucleotides outside the gene matches: 5. CDR3 coding DNA: TGCGCCAGCAGCTTCTGGACAGGGACGAATCAGCCCCAGCATTTT. Amino acids: CASSFWTGTNQPQHF.

The V and J genes are TRBV7-9 and TRBJ2-7; D perhaps matches TRBD2 (5 bases). The V end lost 3 bases, the J end lost 7 bases, and 13 bases lay between the germline ends. Germline CDR1 SEHNR, CDR2 FQNEAQ (reference sequence). CDR3 length: 13 amino acids. The DNA of the CDR3 is TGTGCCAGCAGCTTGGAGGTCTACCGGGAGCAGTACTTC. It specifies CASSLEVYREQYF.

The chain uses TRBV27 and TRBJ1-2; 8 bases fit TRBD1. V was clipped by 2 bases and J by 5 bases; unmatched bases: 4. This CDR3 has 14 residues. Germline V lookup: CDR1 MNHEY, CDR2 SMNVEV (reference sequence). The CDR3 reads CASSLNRQGYGYTF. The CDR3, as DNA: TGTGCCAGCAGTTTAAATCGACAGGGGTATGGCTACACCTTC.

This chain joins TRBV9 and TRBJ2-7; the match to TRBD2 covers 8 bases. Germline loops: CDR1 SGDLS, CDR2 YYNGEE. V was pared by 0 bases and J by 6 bases, with 8 bases of the junction left unmatched. The CDR3 has 15 residues. CDR3 DNA: TGTGCCAGCAGCGTAGGGATCGGGGGGGCTTCCGAGCAGTACTTC. Translating it yields CASSVGIGGASEQYF. The full variable domain, its missing parts supplied by reference TRBV9 and TRBJ2-7, is DSGVTQTPKHLITATGQRVTLRCSPRSGDLSVYWYQQSLDQGLQFLIQYYNGEERAKGNILERFSAQQFPDLHSELNLSSLELGDSALYFCASSVGIGGASEQYFGPGTRLTVT.

The chain is built from TRBV6-5 and TRBJ1-2; D possibly corresponds to TRBD1 (6 bases). Germline values: CDR1 MNHEY, CDR2 SVGAGI. The CDR3 consists of 15 residues. V was cut by 6 bases and J by 4 bases, with 18 bases left in between. CDR3 loop: CASSRTGQPFYGYTF. CDR3 coding DNA: TGTGCCAGCAGCCGTACCGGACAGCCCTTCTATGGCTACACCTTC.

V usage is TRBV28 and J usage is TRBJ1-1; 8 bases line up with TRBD1. The CDR3 runs to 14 residues. The ends lost 3 bases at V and 5 bases at J; junction bases unmatched: 5. Germline CDR1 reads MDHEN; CDR2 reads SYDVKM. CDR3 bases: TGTGCCAGCAGTTTGGCAGGGGGCAAAACTGAAGCTTTCTTT. The encoded protein is CASSLAGGKTEAFF. The variable domain in full, completed from reference TRBV28 and TRBJ1-1, reads DVKVTQSSRYLVKRTGEKVFLECVQDMDHENMFWYRQDPGLGLRLIYFSYDVKMKEKGDIPEGYSVSREKKERFSLILESASTNQTSMYLCASSLAGGKTEAFFGQGTRLTVV.

The CDR3 is CASSSPGGADYGYTF. For the CDR3, the DNA is TGTGCCAGCAGTTCCCCGGGGGGGGCTGACTATGGCTACACCTTC. The rearrangement uses TRBV6-6 and TRBJ1-2; a weak D match, TRBD1 (6 bases). V was cut by 4 bases and J by 3 bases, with 15 bases left in between. The CDR3 is 15 residues long. Per germline, CDR1 MNHNY and CDR2 SVGAGI (reference sequence).

V is TRBV19 and J is TRBJ1-4; TRBD1 is a possible D gene (5 bases). V was pared by 6 bases and J by 8 bases, with 19 bases between. Looked up from germline, CDR1 is LNHDA and CDR2 is SQIVND (reference sequence). The CDR3 is 15 amino acids. CDR3 loop: CASRTSGTGGEKLFF. CDR3 bases: TGTGCCAGTAGGACTAGTGGCACGGGGGGAGAAAAACTGTTTTTT.

The rearrangement links TRBV6-5 to TRBJ2-3; D is perhaps TRBD2 (5 bases). The germline gives CDR1 MNHEY, CDR2 SVGAGI. Trimming took off 6 bases at V and 2 bases at J, with 12 bases between the two ends. The CDR3 runs to 14 residues. CDR3: CASSAPGVTDTQYF. The CDR3 nucleotides read TGTGCCAGCAGCGCACCCGGGGTCACAGATACGCAGTATTTT.

The chain combines TRBV5-1 with TRBJ2-7, with 7 bases aligning to TRBD1. Germline V gene lookup returns CDR1 SGHRS and CDR2 YFSETQ. The CDR3 totals 13 residues. V lost 3 bases and J lost 7; bases outside the gene matches: 7. The CDR3 DNA reads TGCGCCAGCAGCTGGGACAGTCTGAGGGAGCAGTACTTC. Its translation is CASSWDSLREQYF.

The gene calls are TRBV5-1 and TRBJ2-1; TRBD2 matches at 9 bases. Germline-derived CDR1 and CDR2 are SGHRS and YFSETQ. V gave up 7 bases and J gave up 2 bases; unmatched junction bases: 7. This CDR3 contains 15 residues. The CDR3 nucleotides are TGCGCCAGCGCGGCGGGGGGGACGACCTACAATGAGCAGTTCTTC. This translates into CASAAGGTTYNEQFF.

V is TRBV14 and J is TRBJ2-7; D is possibly TRBD1 (6 bases). Deletions cut 4 bases from V and 0 bases from J, with 13 bases between. Germline V gene data show CDR1 as SGHDN and CDR2 as FVKESK. This CDR3 is built from 15 residues. CDR3: CASSPRDTGSYEQYF. CDR3 DNA: TGTGCCAGCAGCCCCCGGGACACGGGCTCCTACGAGCAGTACTTC.

V gene TRBV5-6 combines with J gene TRBJ1-6, with 10 bases lining up with TRBD1. With V trimmed by 4 bases and J by 7 bases, 5 bases remained unmatched. The CDR3 has 15 residues. Germline-derived CDR1 and CDR2 are SGHDT and YYEEEE. DNA for the CDR3: TGTGCCAGCAGCACGGACAGGGGGAGGAATTCACCCCTCCACTTT. It specifies CASSTDRGRNSPLHF.

CDR3 in DNA: TGTGCCAGCAGCTCGCGGACTAGCGGGAACACCGGGGAGCTGTTTTTT. It translates to CASSSRTSGNTGELFF. The J gene is TRBJ2-2, the V gene TRBV3-1 (or the pseudogene TRBV3-2); TRBD2 aligns across 10 bases. Germline lookup yields CDR1 LGHDT and CDR2 YNNKEL (reference sequence). The CDR3 is 16 residues long. V dropped 5 bases and J dropped 1; count of bases not matched to a gene: 4.

The V gene is TRBV7-3, the J gene TRBJ2-5; 14 positions match TRBD2. Trimming at V came to 5 bases and at J to 3 bases, leaving 8 bases not matched to a gene. CDR1 and CDR2 from the germline V gene are SGHTA and FQGTGA. CDR3 length equals 17 residues. CDR3 coding DNA: TGTGCCAGCAGCCCTGGGGGACTAGCGGGGGCCAAAGAGACCCAGTACTTC. The encoded protein is CASSPGGLAGAKETQYF.

V and J are TRBV6-2 or TRBV6-3 and TRBJ1-5; the match to TRBD1 covers 7 bases. The CDR3 covers 15 residues. Germline V gene data show CDR1 as MNHEY and CDR2 as SVGEGT. The V segment lost 6 bases and the J segment 0 bases; nucleotides outside the gene matches: 5. The CDR3 bases are TGTGCCAGCAGCTTGGACAGGTATAGCAATCAGCCCCAGCATTTT. Its translation: CASSLDRYSNQPQHF.

This clone was detected once. The J gene is TRBJ1-3, the V gene TRBV5-1; D unresolved. The CDR3 covers 14 residues. V lost 5 bases and J lost 0, with 9 bases in between. Per germline, CDR1 SGHRS and CDR2 YFSETQ. Here the CDR3 reads CASSGSSSGNTIYF. For the CDR3, the DNA is TGCGCCAGCAGTGGCAGTTCCTCTGGAAACACCATATATTTT.